One and the same sample provided the 18 T cell receptor beta chains below, sequenced in a study of long-term antiretroviral therapy in people with HIV. A v3.0 immunoSEQ assay was performed at survey level. TCRdb keeps only in-frame clones here, not all; method: immunoSEQ multiplex PCR. The sample holds roughly 34,000 clones; around 94% are singletons and the top ten take roughly 4%. The sequencing here drew on unsorted PBMCs, taken about 5.1 years after starting antiretroviral therapy. The origin of the receptors is a woman aged 45-60 years with HIV.

The chain carries TRBV18 and TRBJ1-1, with a possible D match to TRBD1 (6 bases). V lost 2 bases, J lost 9 bases, and 22 bases lay in between. CDR1 is KGHSH, CDR2 LQKENI, per germline. The CDR3 has 16 amino acids. The CDR3 reads CASSPTRQPEGQKAFF. CDR3 nucleotides: TGTGCCAGCTCACCAACCAGGCAACCAGAAGGACAGAAAGCTTTCTTT.

The rearrangement joins TRBV4-2 to TRBJ2-3, with TRBD2 identical over 8 bases. This CDR3 has 16 residues. The germline gives CDR1 LGHNA, CDR2 YNFKEQ. Losses at the gene ends were 1 base for V and 1 base for J; bases not matched to a gene: 4. Written as DNA, the CDR3 is TGTGCCAGCAGCCAAGCCGGGACTAGGGGCACAGATACGCAGTATTTT. Its protein is CASSQAGTRGTDTQYF.

The chain has TRBV4-1 and TRBJ2-3; 11 bases agree with TRBD1. Germline V gives CDR1 MGHRA, CDR2 YSYEKL. V gave up 4 bases and J gave up 3 bases; unmatched junction bases: 3. CDR3 length equals 15 residues. CDR3 region: CASSPGQGGTDTQYF. The CDR3 DNA is TGCGCCAGCAGCCCGGGACAGGGGGGGACAGATACGCAGTATTTT.

The table lists this clone with a count of one. The rearrangement uses TRBV7-9 and TRBJ1-6, with D possibly matching TRBD1 (5 bases). Per germline, CDR1 SEHNR and CDR2 FQNEAQ (reference sequence). Trimming stripped 2 bases from V and 14 bases from J, with 22 bases between. The CDR3 is 16 residues long. The DNA for the CDR3 is TGTGCCAGCAGCTTACCAGACCGGGACGCCCTTAGGGCCCTCCACTTT. Its protein is CASSLPDRDALRALHF.

The genes are TRBV5-1 and TRBJ1-2; 12 bases line up with TRBD1. Germline V lookup: CDR1 SGHRS, CDR2 YFSETQ. The CDR3 extends over 15 amino acids. The junction had 7 bases not matched to a gene; V was cut back by 4 bases and J by 6 bases. The CDR3 DNA follows: TGCGCCAGCAGCACAGGGACAGGGGGCCGGGATGGCTACACCTTC. It encodes CASSTGTGGRDGYTF. The whole variable domain, filled in from reference TRBV5-1 and TRBJ1-2, reads KAGVTQTPRYLIKTRGQQVTLSCSPISGHRSVSWYQQTPGQGLQFLFEYFSETQRNKGNFPGRFSGRQFSNSRSEMNVSTLELGDSALYLCASSTGTGGRDGYTFGSGTRLTVV.

The rearrangement uses TRBV7-8 and TRBJ1-1; D possibly corresponds to TRBD1 (5 bases). Germline CDR1 reads SGHVS; CDR2 reads FQNEAQ. The germline V and J ends were trimmed by 4 bases and 5 bases, with 20 bases remaining between them. The CDR3 loop spans 16 amino acids. The CDR3 nucleotides are TGTGCCAGCAGCTACTCAGCCGGTTTCGGGGGTACTGAAGCTTTCTTT. The encoded protein is CASSYSAGFGGTEAFF.

The V and J genes are TRBV2 and TRBJ1-2; tentatively, D is TRBD1 (6 bases). The CDR3 is 14 amino acids. Germline V gene data show CDR1 as SNHLY and CDR2 as FYNNEI. The V gene lost 8 bases and the J gene lost 4 bases, with 17 bases spanning the gap. CDR3 in DNA: TGTGCCAGCGTCTACAGACAGGTACTCTATGGCTACACCTTC. This gives the protein CASVYRQVLYGYTF.

This sequence joins TRBV4-1 and TRBJ2-5; D gene ambiguous. CDR1 and CDR2 (germline): MGHRA, YSYEKL. The CDR3 has 14 residues. Trimming took 0 bases from V and 2 from J, leaving 7 bases between them. CDR3 region: CASSQEHIQETQYF. Here the CDR3 DNA reads TGCGCCAGCAGCCAAGAGCACATACAAGAGACCCAGTACTTC.

This clone showed up just once. The CDR3 sequence is CASSQGLAGGHQTQYF. The CDR3 coding sequence is TGTGCCAGCAGTCAAGGACTAGCGGGGGGGCATCAGACCCAGTACTTC. The chain is built from TRBV27 and TRBJ2-5, with TRBD2 identical over 15 bases. After removal of 5 bases from V and 6 bases from J, the junction contained 7 bases not matched to a gene. CDR1 is MNHEY, CDR2 SMNVEV, per germline (reference sequence). The CDR3 runs 16 residues.

This rearrangement joins TRBV19 to TRBJ1-2; tentatively, D is TRBD1 (5 bases). Germline assignment: CDR1 LNHDA and CDR2 SQIVND (reference sequence). This CDR3 is built from 15 residues. V dropped 6 bases and J dropped 0 bases, with 14 bases sitting between them. This CDR3 is CASRARAGSNYGYTF. The CDR3 nucleotides read TGTGCCAGTAGGGCCAGGGCTGGATCTAACTATGGCTACACCTTC.

V usage is TRBV13 and J usage is TRBJ2-3; no clear D. V lost 5 bases, J lost 6 bases, and 9 bases lay in between. CDR3 length: 12 residues. Germline-derived CDR1 and CDR2 are PRHDT and FYEKMQ (reference sequence). The CDR3 spells CASSLTPDTQYF. As DNA, the CDR3 is TGTGCCAGCAGCCTGACACCGGATACGCAGTATTTT.

The genes are TRBV6-5 and TRBJ1-2, with D possibly TRBD1 on 5 matching bases. The length of the CDR3 is 13 residues. Trimming cost V 5 bases and J 3 bases, with 10 bases left between them. Germline assignment: CDR1 MNHEY and CDR2 SVGAGI. CDR3 loop: CASSGRAYYGYTF. In DNA form, the CDR3 reads TGTGCCAGCAGTGGCAGGGCCTACTATGGCTACACCTTC.

Comments on this clone: The junction differs from germline at one of its ends, possibly a read error. The genes are TRBV7-7 and TRBJ2-3; D is perhaps TRBD1 (6 bases). Per germline, CDR1 SSHAT and CDR2 FNYEAQ (reference sequence). CDR3 size: 15 residues. The CDR3 region is CASSPNQGSTDTQYF. The CDR3 coding sequence is TGTGCTAGCAGCCCAAATCAGGGGTCTACAGATACGCAGTATTTT.

The V and J genes are TRBV19 and TRBJ2-1; 11 bases are shared with TRBD2. The V and J ends lost 5 bases and 4 bases, in that order; junction bases with no gene match: 4. Germline V gene data show CDR1 as LNHDA and CDR2 as SQIVND (reference sequence). The CDR3 has 15 amino acids. CDR3 nucleotide sequence: TGTGCCAGTAGTTATAGCGGGAGGGGTTACAATGAGCAGTTCTTC. It is translated as CASSYSGRGYNEQFF. Full variable domain (missing parts from reference TRBV19 and TRBJ2-1): DGGITQSPKYLFRKEGQNVTLSCEQNLNHDAMYWYRQDPGQGLRLIYYSQIVNDFQKGDIAEGYSVSREKKESFPLTVTSAQKNPTAFYLCASSYSGRGYNEQFFGPGTRLTVL.

J is TRBJ1-2 and V is TRBV7-9, with no clear D. CDR1 is SEHNR, CDR2 FQNEAQ, per germline (reference sequence). Trimming cost V 2 bases and J 2 bases, with 12 bases left between them. The CDR3 is 15 residues long. CDR3 coding DNA: TGTGCCAGCAGCTTAACTTGGACGGCGAACTATGGCTACACCTTC. This encodes CASSLTWTANYGYTF.

The J gene is TRBJ1-2, the V gene TRBV6-5; a possible D gene is TRBD1 (6 bases). Germline V lookup: CDR1 MNHEY, CDR2 SVGAGI. With 8 bases removed from V and 5 bases from J, the gap between germline ends came to 21 bases. The CDR3 contains 15 residues. CDR3 amino acids: CASRPTGRGQYGYTF. CDR3 nucleotides: TGTGCCAGCCGACCTACGGGGAGGGGACAATATGGCTACACCTTC.

This clone has a single count. This chain joins TRBV30 and TRBJ1-1; perhaps TRBD1 as D (6 bases). The V end lost 2 bases, the J end lost 0 bases, and 10 bases lay between the germline ends. Germline CDR1 and CDR2: GTSNPN and SVGIG (reference sequence). The CDR3 contains 14 residues. The CDR3 nucleotides read TGTGCCTGGAGTACCGGGACACTGAACACTGAAGCTTTCTTT. This sequence encodes CAWSTGTLNTEAFF.

The chain recombines TRBV9 with TRBJ2-3, with TRBD2 identical over 10 bases. J was trimmed by 0 bases and V by 0 bases; bases with no gene match: 7. Germline CDR1 reads SGDLS; CDR2 reads YYNGEE. The CDR3 spans 18 residues. The CDR3 region has the DNA TGTGCCAGCAGCGTAGGGCTAGCGGGGGACCCTAGCACAGATACGCAGTATTTT. It encodes CASSVGLAGDPSTDTQYF.